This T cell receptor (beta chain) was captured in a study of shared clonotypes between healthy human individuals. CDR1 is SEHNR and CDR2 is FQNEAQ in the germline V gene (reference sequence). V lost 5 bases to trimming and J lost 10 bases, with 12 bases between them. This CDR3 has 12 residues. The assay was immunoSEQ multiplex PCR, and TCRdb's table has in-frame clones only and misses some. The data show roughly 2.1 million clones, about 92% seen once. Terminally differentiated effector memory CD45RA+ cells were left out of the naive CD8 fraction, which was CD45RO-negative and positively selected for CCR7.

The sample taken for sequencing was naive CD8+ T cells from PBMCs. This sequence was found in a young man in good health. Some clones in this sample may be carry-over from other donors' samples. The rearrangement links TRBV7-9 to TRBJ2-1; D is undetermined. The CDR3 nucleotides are TGTGCCAGCAGCCCGCGGAGCGAGGAGCAGTTCTTC. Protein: CASSPRSEEQFF.